These T cell receptor beta chains were read from a single sample in a study of CD8 T cells in ankylosing spondylitis. TCRdb ran MiXCR on the 5' RACE reads and lists one entry per CDR3 protein. The sample has over 200,000 distinct CDR3 sequences; roughly 10% are singletons. Sequenced input: blood, either unsorted or a sorted T cell fraction (not recorded which). All receptors come from a male donor with ankylosing spondylitis or in good health (not recorded which). Both conserved end residues are part of each CDR3. Each record gives: V gene, J gene, clone size, D gene, CDR3 DNA, CDR3 protein. A D gene is named only where the DNA matches it firmly. Size is stated for part of the rows, as once, few or many counts, or as a class when the clone is expanded.

v_gene: TRBV7-9; j_gene: TRBJ1-4; abundance: many; d_gene: NA; CDR3nt: TGTGCCAGCAGCCAGAAGGCCCAGGGGAATGAAAAACTGTTTTTT; CDR3aa: CASSQKAQGNEKLFF
v_gene: TRBV11-2; j_gene: TRBJ2-1; abundance: many; d_gene: TRBD2; CDR3nt: TGTGCCAGCAGCCGCGGGACTAAAACCTACAATGAGCAGTTCTTC; CDR3aa: CASSRGTKTYNEQFF
v_gene: TRBV5-1; j_gene: TRBJ1-4; abundance: many; d_gene: TRBD1; CDR3nt: TGCGCCAGCAGCCGAGGGACAGGAGCAACTAATGAAAAACTGTTTTTT; CDR3aa: CASSRGTGATNEKLFF
v_gene: TRBV28; j_gene: TRBJ1-2; abundance: many; d_gene: NA; CDR3nt: TGTGCCAGCAGTTTAGGCAGAGATTATGGCTACACCTTC; CDR3aa: CASSLGRDYGYTF
v_gene: TRBV7-2; j_gene: TRBJ2-1; abundance: many; d_gene: NA; CDR3nt: TGTGCCAGCAGAAGAGGGGAGAATGAGCAGTTCTTC; CDR3aa: CASRRGENEQFF
v_gene: TRBV20-1; j_gene: TRBJ2-7; abundance: many; d_gene: TRBD1; CDR3nt: TGCAGTGCTAGACCCGGGACAGGCCCTCAAAATGGGCAGTACTTC; CDR3aa: CSARPGTGPQNGQYF
v_gene: TRBV9; j_gene: TRBJ2-3; abundance: many; d_gene: NA; CDR3nt: TGTGCCAGCAGCGCCCGTCTGACAGTGAGAAACACAGATACGCAGTATTTT; CDR3aa: CASSARLTVRNTDTQYF
v_gene: TRBV10-3; j_gene: TRBJ1-3; abundance: few; d_gene: NA; CDR3nt: TGTGCCATCAGTCCAGGGATTGAAGGAAACACCATATATTTT; CDR3aa: CAISPGIEGNTIYF
v_gene: TRBV12-3/TRBV12-4; j_gene: TRBJ2-5; abundance: few; d_gene: TRBD2; CDR3nt: TGTGCCAGCAGGAAAATGAGCGGGGGGGAGGAGACCCAGTACTTC; CDR3aa: CASRKMSGGEETQYF
v_gene: TRBV10-3; j_gene: TRBJ2-1; abundance: many; d_gene: NA; CDR3nt: TGTGCCATCAGTGAGACGAGGGTCAGGGAGAGGGGCAATGAGCAGTTCTTC; CDR3aa: CAISETRVRERGNEQFF
v_gene: TRBV4-2; j_gene: TRBJ2-7; abundance: NA; d_gene: NA; CDR3nt: TGTGCCAGCAGCCAATCGGGACCTACGGGGTACGAGCAGTACTTC; CDR3aa: CASSQSGPTGYEQYF
v_gene: TRBV7-2; j_gene: TRBJ2-1; abundance: many; d_gene: NA; CDR3nt: TGTGCCAGCAGCACCGAGGGTGAGCAGTTCTTC; CDR3aa: CASSTEGEQFF
v_gene: TRBV5-5; j_gene: TRBJ1-4; abundance: few; d_gene: TRBD1; CDR3nt: TGTGCCAGCAGCCCCTTTGGGACAGCTAATGAAAAACTGTTTTTT; CDR3aa: CASSPFGTANEKLFF
v_gene: TRBV5-1; j_gene: TRBJ1-1; abundance: many; d_gene: NA; CDR3nt: TGCGCCAGCAGCTTGGGAAGGGTCCTACTGAGGGACACTGAAGCTTTCTTT; CDR3aa: CASSLGRVLLRDTEAFF
v_gene: TRBV6-2/TRBV6-3; j_gene: TRBJ1-2; abundance: NA; d_gene: NA; CDR3nt: TGTGCCAGCAGGCATCCCGGAGGGGCGATGGACTATGGCTACACCTTC; CDR3aa: CASRHPGGAMDYGYTF
v_gene: TRBV5-1; j_gene: TRBJ1-2; abundance: many; d_gene: NA; CDR3nt: TGCGCCAGCAGCTTGCGAGCGGACGACTATGGCTACACCTTC; CDR3aa: CASSLRADDYGYTF
v_gene: TRBV24-1; j_gene: TRBJ2-3; abundance: few; d_gene: NA; CDR3nt: TGTGCCACCAGTGACCCAGGGACAGATACGCAGTATTTT; CDR3aa: CATSDPGTDTQYF
v_gene: TRBV7-9; j_gene: TRBJ1-1; abundance: many; d_gene: NA; CDR3nt: TGTGCCAGCAGCCCGACAGAGAACACTGAAGCTTTCTTT; CDR3aa: CASSPTENTEAFF
v_gene: TRBV5-1; j_gene: TRBJ2-3; abundance: many; d_gene: TRBD1; CDR3nt: TGCGCCAGCAGCGGACAGGGCACAGATACGCAGTATTTT; CDR3aa: CASSGQGTDTQYF
v_gene: TRBV7-9; j_gene: TRBJ2-1; abundance: NA; d_gene: NA; CDR3nt: TGTGCCTGTAAGTTAGCGGAGAACTACAATGAGCAGTTCTTC; CDR3aa: CACKLAENYNEQFF
v_gene: TRBV3-1; j_gene: TRBJ1-6; abundance: NA; d_gene: NA; CDR3nt: TGTGCCAGCAGCCAAGGAACATACCGCTCCTATAATTCACCCCTCCACTTT; CDR3aa: CASSQGTYRSYNSPLHF
v_gene: TRBV29-1; j_gene: TRBJ2-3; abundance: many; d_gene: TRBD2; CDR3nt: TGCAGCTTGGGCCCCAGCGGGGGAGGTGGAGATACGCAGTATTTT; CDR3aa: CSLGPSGGGGDTQYF
v_gene: TRBV5-1; j_gene: TRBJ2-2; abundance: many; d_gene: NA; CDR3nt: TGCGCCAGCCGTCTACAGGGTCCCTCCGGGGAGCTGTTTTTT; CDR3aa: CASRLQGPSGELFF
v_gene: TRBV3-1; j_gene: TRBJ1-3; abundance: NA; d_gene: TRBD1; CDR3nt: TGTGCCAGCGCTGGGACAGGGGACACCATATATTTT; CDR3aa: CASAGTGDTIYF
v_gene: TRBV5-1; j_gene: TRBJ2-1; abundance: many; d_gene: TRBD2; CDR3nt: TGCGCCAGCAGCGAGCCGGGGGGAGGTGAGCAGTTCTTC; CDR3aa: CASSEPGGGEQFF
v_gene: TRBV7-6; j_gene: TRBJ2-6; abundance: few; d_gene: NA; CDR3nt: TGTGCCAGCAGCTTAGTCGGGGGATCTGGGGCCAACGTCCTGACTTTC; CDR3aa: CASSLVGGSGANVLTF
v_gene: TRBV5-1; j_gene: TRBJ2-3; abundance: NA; d_gene: NA; CDR3nt: TGCGCCAGCAGCCCAGCGGATAGCACAGATACGCAGTATTTT; CDR3aa: CASSPADSTDTQYF
v_gene: TRBV12-3/TRBV12-4; j_gene: TRBJ2-3; abundance: NA; d_gene: TRBD2; CDR3nt: TGTGCCAGCAGTTTCCTAGCGGGGGTGGTAGATACGCAGTATTTT; CDR3aa: CASSFLAGVVDTQYF
v_gene: TRBV4-2; j_gene: TRBJ2-5; abundance: many; d_gene: TRBD2; CDR3nt: TGTGCCAGCAGCCAAGAAACTAGCGGGGACGAGACCCAGTACTTC; CDR3aa: CASSQETSGDETQYF
v_gene: TRBV20-1; j_gene: TRBJ2-2; abundance: many; d_gene: NA; CDR3nt: TGCAGTGCTAGAGTCCTTCGTGGGACGGCGACTCCCGGGGAGCTGTTTTTT; CDR3aa: CSARVLRGTATPGELFF
v_gene: TRBV20-1; j_gene: TRBJ2-7; abundance: many; d_gene: TRBD2; CDR3nt: TGCAGTGCTAGAAAGCCGGGACTAGCGGGGGGTTTCTCCTACGAGCAGTACTTC; CDR3aa: CSARKPGLAGGFSYEQYF
v_gene: TRBV7-2; j_gene: TRBJ2-1; abundance: few; d_gene: NA; CDR3nt: TGTGCCAGCAGCTCCCGGGGCCGGCACAATGAGCAGTTCTTC; CDR3aa: CASSSRGRHNEQFF
v_gene: TRBV9; j_gene: TRBJ2-5; abundance: many; d_gene: TRBD2; CDR3nt: TGTGCCAGCAACGTAGGCACTAGCGGGGGCTGGGAGACCCAGTACTTC; CDR3aa: CASNVGTSGGWETQYF
v_gene: TRBV20-1; j_gene: TRBJ1-4; abundance: few; d_gene: NA; CDR3nt: TGCAGTGCCGTACTTGTTGGGGGGCAAGAAAAACTGTTTTTT; CDR3aa: CSAVLVGGQEKLFF
v_gene: TRBV20-1; j_gene: TRBJ2-5; abundance: NA; d_gene: TRBD1; CDR3nt: TGCAGTGCAGGGCGAGGGGGCTATGGAGAGACCCAGTACTTC; CDR3aa: CSAGRGGYGETQYF
v_gene: TRBV7-8; j_gene: TRBJ1-1; abundance: many; d_gene: NA; CDR3nt: TGTGCCAGCAGCTTAGTCTTAAGCAGGGACACTGAAGCTTTCTTT; CDR3aa: CASSLVLSRDTEAFF
v_gene: TRBV6-4; j_gene: TRBJ2-1; abundance: many; d_gene: NA; CDR3nt: TGTGCCAGCAGTGACCAGGGCGATGAGCAGTTCTTC; CDR3aa: CASSDQGDEQFF
v_gene: TRBV5-6; j_gene: TRBJ2-2; abundance: many; d_gene: NA; CDR3nt: TGTGCCAGCAGGACGACAGGTGGCGGGGAGCTGTTTTTT; CDR3aa: CASRTTGGGELFF
v_gene: TRBV7-2; j_gene: TRBJ2-5; abundance: few; d_gene: NA; CDR3nt: TGTGCCAGCAGCCACCCCGCTCAAGAGACCCAGTACTTC; CDR3aa: CASSHPAQETQYF
v_gene: TRBV7-9; j_gene: TRBJ2-1; abundance: few; d_gene: TRBD2; CDR3nt: TGTGCCAGCAGCCTTCCTAGCGGGGGGCGCATGGGGGAAGAGCAGTTCTTC; CDR3aa: CASSLPSGGRMGEEQFF
v_gene: TRBV5-1; j_gene: TRBJ2-3; abundance: few; d_gene: NA; CDR3nt: TGCGCCAGCAGCTGGGGCGACGGTACAGATACGCAGTATTTT; CDR3aa: CASSWGDGTDTQYF
v_gene: TRBV2; j_gene: TRBJ2-7; abundance: NA; d_gene: TRBD1; CDR3nt: TGTGCCAGCAGTGACCCGGGACAGGGGGCCAACGAGCAGTACTTC; CDR3aa: CASSDPGQGANEQYF
v_gene: TRBV28; j_gene: TRBJ2-3; abundance: many; d_gene: NA; CDR3nt: TGTGCCAGCAGTTTACTGCGGGGAGACGACGATACGCAGTATTTT; CDR3aa: CASSLLRGDDDTQYF
v_gene: TRBV19; j_gene: TRBJ1-6; abundance: NA; d_gene: TRBD1; CDR3nt: TGTGCCAGTAGTATCGGACAGGGGGCTTATTCACCCCTCCACTTT; CDR3aa: CASSIGQGAYSPLHF
v_gene: TRBV12-3/TRBV12-4; j_gene: TRBJ1-1; abundance: few; d_gene: NA; CDR3nt: TGTGCCAGCAGTTTAGGGATGGTGCAGAACACTGAAGCTTTCTTT; CDR3aa: CASSLGMVQNTEAFF
v_gene: TRBV11-2; j_gene: TRBJ1-3; abundance: many; d_gene: NA; CDR3nt: TGTGCCAGCAGCCTATCGGCGTTAGGATCTGGAAACACCATATATTTT; CDR3aa: CASSLSALGSGNTIYF
v_gene: TRBV5-1; j_gene: TRBJ2-3; abundance: many; d_gene: NA; CDR3nt: TGCGCCAGCAGCTCCCGGGCGGGCACAGATACGCAGTATTTT; CDR3aa: CASSSRAGTDTQYF
v_gene: TRBV7-3; j_gene: TRBJ1-1; abundance: NA; d_gene: TRBD1; CDR3nt: TGTGCCAGCAGCCCACCGAGGACAGGGGGATTCGGGGCTTTCTTT; CDR3aa: CASSPPRTGGFGAFF
v_gene: TRBV20-1; j_gene: TRBJ2-2; abundance: few; d_gene: NA; CDR3nt: TGCAGTGCTAGAGAGGGGGGAAACCCGGGGACCGGGGAGCTGTTTTTT; CDR3aa: CSAREGGNPGTGELFF
v_gene: TRBV25-1; j_gene: TRBJ1-6; abundance: few; d_gene: NA; CDR3nt: TGTGCCAGCAGTGAAGGGGGGGGTTCGCTGAACTCACCCCTCCACTTT; CDR3aa: CASSEGGGSLNSPLHF
v_gene: TRBV20-1; j_gene: TRBJ2-5; abundance: many; d_gene: TRBD1; CDR3nt: TGCAGGGTGGACAGGTTCCAAGAGACCCAGTACTTC; CDR3aa: CRVDRFQETQYF
v_gene: TRBV6-2/TRBV6-3; j_gene: TRBJ2-1; abundance: NA; d_gene: TRBD2; CDR3nt: TGTGCCAGCAGTTACATGATAGCGGGGCCCAATGAGCAGTTCTTC; CDR3aa: CASSYMIAGPNEQFF
v_gene: TRBV28; j_gene: TRBJ2-5; abundance: NA; d_gene: NA; CDR3nt: TGTGCCAGCAGTTTAAACAGGTGGGAGACCCAGTACTTC; CDR3aa: CASSLNRWETQYF
v_gene: TRBV18; j_gene: TRBJ1-5; abundance: many; d_gene: TRBD1; CDR3nt: TGTGCCAGCTCACCGACTGGGACAGACAATCAGCCCCAGCATTTT; CDR3aa: CASSPTGTDNQPQHF
v_gene: TRBV6-1; j_gene: TRBJ2-7; abundance: many; d_gene: NA; CDR3nt: TGTGCCAGCAGCGCCACTCGATCCGAGCAGTACTTC; CDR3aa: CASSATRSEQYF